This T cell receptor (beta chain) was observed in a study of T cells after yellow fever vaccination. TCRdb reprocessed the 5' RACE reads via MiXCR and lists one record per CDR3 protein. The table lists around 360,000 distinct CDR3 sequences, approximately 10% of them singletons. V was shortened by 9 bases and J by 1 base, with 15 bases between the two germline ends. Germline V gene data show CDR1 as ENHRY and CDR2 as SYGVKD. The CDR3 is made up of 15 amino acids. The sequence derives from a man younger than 30 who received the YFV17D yellow fever vaccine. The sequencing used PBMCs, collected on the day of the first yellow fever vaccination. The V gene is TRBV10-3, the J gene TRBJ2-2; tentative D call: TRBD1 (5 bases). The DNA for the CDR3 is TGTGCCATGTCAGGGAACCCTTTGAACACCGGGGAGCTGTTTTTT. It yields the protein CAMSGNPLNTGELFF.